This T cell receptor beta chain was recovered during a study of blood T cell repertoires in COVID-19. For the study at large: Acute and convalescent COVID-19 specimens originated in the United States, Italy and Spain. Nucleic acid was either cDNA or gDNA, and it came from T cells, B-cell-depleted T cells, or PBMCs.

Per the original data handling: Reference gene primers were amplified, and this amplification served to estimate nucleated cell counts. TCRdb's copy holds only in-frame clones and misses some; the assay was immunoSEQ multiplex PCR. V and J calls and clone size come straight from that table; D and trimming were deduced from the DNA. The sample shows hundreds of thousands of clones, approximately 91% of them seen only once. To note about this clone: The sample carries other DNA sequences with the same CDR3.

Germline CDR1 is SNHLY and CDR2 is FYNNEI. This CDR3 spans 15 amino acids. The V gene lost 0 bases and the J gene lost 4 bases, with 10 bases spanning the gap. Sequencing was carried out using peripheral blood. The origin of this receptor is an older woman with acute or convalescent COVID-19. The chain is built from TRBV2 and TRBJ1-3, with D perhaps TRBD1 (6 bases). The CDR3 reads CASSEAQGTGNTIYF. The CDR3 DNA is TGTGCCAGCAGTGAAGCGCAGGGGACGGGAAACACCATATATTTT.